The clone carrying this T cell receptor (beta chain) occurred once. Its antigen is not identified. The data stem from a study of cytomegalovirus exposure and HLA in healthy donors. Trimming stripped 5 bases from V and 2 bases from J, with 18 bases between. The germline V gene encodes CDR1 LNHDA and CDR2 SQIVND (reference sequence). The CDR3 runs 16 residues. Whole-study findings and limits: Later analysis revealed greater clonal expansion in HLA-associated TCR beta chains than in equally common others. In a later analysis, an Asian-associated ancestry cluster reportedly showed fewer N-insertions than the roughly 690-donor mean.

It was with 60 Vbeta and 13 Jbeta primers that the PCR ran. Measured with immunoSEQ multiplex PCR; TCRdb has only the in-frame clones, and not every one. Altogether 95,000 to 100,000 clones are present, approximately 85% being singletons, with the ten largest covering approximately 3.9%. The sequenced sample was PBMCs. J is TRBJ1-1 and V is TRBV19; no clear D gene. The sequence derives from a man aged 30 to 45 in good health and CMV-seronegative. This CDR3 is CASSARNGVQNTEAFF. The CDR3 region has the DNA TGTGCCAGTAGTGCCAGGAACGGGGTACAAAACACTGAAGCTTTCTTT.